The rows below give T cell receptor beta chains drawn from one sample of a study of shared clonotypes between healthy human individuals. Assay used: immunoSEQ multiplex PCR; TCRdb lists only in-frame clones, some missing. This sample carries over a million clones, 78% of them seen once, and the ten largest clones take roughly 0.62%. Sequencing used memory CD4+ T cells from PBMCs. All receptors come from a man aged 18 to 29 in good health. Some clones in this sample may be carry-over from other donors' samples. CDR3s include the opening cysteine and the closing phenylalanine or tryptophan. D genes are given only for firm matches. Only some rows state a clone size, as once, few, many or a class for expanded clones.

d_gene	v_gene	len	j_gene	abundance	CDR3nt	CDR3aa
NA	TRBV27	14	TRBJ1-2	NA	TGTGCCAGCAGCAGGACGCGGGCTAACTATGGCTACACCTTC	CASSRTRANYGYTF
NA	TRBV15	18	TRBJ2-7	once	TGTGCCACCAGCAGAGGGACATTTCCCGGGCGCGGGACAAGGGAGCAGTACTTC	CATSRGTFPGRGTREQYF
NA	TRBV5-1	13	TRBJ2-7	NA	TGCGCCAGCAGCTTGGCCAGTAGGTACGAGCAGTACTTC	CASSLASRYEQYF
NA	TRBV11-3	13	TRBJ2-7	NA	TGTGCCAGCAGCTTAGATGACAGCTACGAGCAGTACTTC	CASSLDDSYEQYF
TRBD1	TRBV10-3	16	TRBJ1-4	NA	TGTGCCATCAGGGAGGGATCCGGGACAGTCTCTGAAAAACTGTTTTTT	CAIREGSGTVSEKLFF
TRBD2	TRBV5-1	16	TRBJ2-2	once	TGCGCCAGCAGCTATCTAGCGGGAGAAAGGGCCGGGGAGCTGTTTTTT	CASSYLAGERAGELFF
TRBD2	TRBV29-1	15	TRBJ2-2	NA	TGCAGCGTTCAGGGCGGGAGGGCCGACACCGGGGAGCTGTTTTTT	CSVQGGRADTGELFF
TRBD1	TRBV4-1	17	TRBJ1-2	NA	TGCGCCAGCAGCCTACGACAGGGGGGTAGGGCTAACTATGGCTACACCTTC	CASSLRQGGRANYGYTF
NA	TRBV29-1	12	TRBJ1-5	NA	TGCAGCGCGTCAGAATCCAATCAGCCCCAGCATTTT	CSASESNQPQHF
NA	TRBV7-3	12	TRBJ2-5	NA	TGTGCCAGCAGCTTACCCGGCGGAACCCAGTACTTC	CASSLPGGTQYF
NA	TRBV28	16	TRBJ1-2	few	TGTGCCAGCAGTAACCAAGACTTGACGGGGCAGGGTGGCTACACCTTC	CASSNQDLTGQGGYTF
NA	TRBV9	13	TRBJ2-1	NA	TGTGCCAGCAGCGTAGTCCCGGGAAATGAGCAGTTCTTC	CASSVVPGNEQFF
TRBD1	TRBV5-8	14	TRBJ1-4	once	TGTGCCAGCAGCTATGAACAGGGGCGTGAAAAACTGTTTTTT	CASSYEQGREKLFF
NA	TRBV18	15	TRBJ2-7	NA	TGTGCCAGCTCACCAAGGCAGGGAGGAGTGAGTGAGCAGTACTTC	CASSPRQGGVSEQYF
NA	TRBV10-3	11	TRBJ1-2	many	TGTGCCATCAGTGAGCGGGGACACAGCACCTTC	CAISERGHSTF
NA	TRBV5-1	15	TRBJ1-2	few	TGCGCCAGCAGCTCCCTCCTCACAGGCTTCGATGGCTACACCTTC	CASSSLLTGFDGYTF
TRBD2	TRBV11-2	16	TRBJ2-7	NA	TGTGCCAGCAGCTTAGCATGGACTAGCAGCTCCTACGAGCAGTACTTC	CASSLAWTSSSYEQYF
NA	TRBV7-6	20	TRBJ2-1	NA	TGTGCCAGCAGCACGCGACAGGGTCAGGTAGCGGCCTCCTCCTACAATGAGCAGTTCTTC	CASSTRQGQVAASSYNEQFF
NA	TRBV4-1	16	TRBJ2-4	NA	TGCGCCAGCAGTTCTCCCGGGGGAGTGGCGGAAAACATTCAGTACTTC	CASSSPGGVAENIQYF
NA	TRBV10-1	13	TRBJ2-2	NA	TGCGCCAGCAGGCCAGACTCGGCCGGGGAGCTGTTTTTT	CASRPDSAGELFF
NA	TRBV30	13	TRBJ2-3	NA	TGTGCCAGAACTAGCTCACGCACAGATACGCAGTATTTT	CARTSSRTDTQYF
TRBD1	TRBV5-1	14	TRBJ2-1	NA	TGCGCCAGCGATGCGGGACAGGGGGCATTTGAGCAGTTCTTC	CASDAGQGAFEQFF
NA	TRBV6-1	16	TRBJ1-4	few	TGTGCCAGCAGTGAAATCGCAGGGGTGGCTAATGAAAAACTGTTTTTT	CASSEIAGVANEKLFF
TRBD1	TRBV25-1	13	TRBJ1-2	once	TGTGCCAGCAGTGAACGGGACAGGGGCGGCTACACCTTC	CASSERDRGGYTF
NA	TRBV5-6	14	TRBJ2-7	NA	TGTGCCAGCAGCTTGGACGGGGGCTCCTACGAGCAGTACTTC	CASSLDGGSYEQYF
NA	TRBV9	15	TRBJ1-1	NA	TGTGCCAGCAGCGTAGTAGACGGGAAGAACACTGAAGCTTTCTTT	CASSVVDGKNTEAFF
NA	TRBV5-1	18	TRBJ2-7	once	TGCGCCAGCAGCTTGGCCCCACCGGGCCCCTCGACCCTCTACGAGCAGTACTTC	CASSLAPPGPSTLYEQYF
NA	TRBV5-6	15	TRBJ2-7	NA	TGTGCCAGCAGTAAAGGGTGGCAGGCGACCTACGAGCAGTACTTC	CASSKGWQATYEQYF
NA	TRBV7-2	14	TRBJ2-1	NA	TGTGCCAGCAGCTTAGTAGAGGTTTACAATGAGCAGTTCTTC	CASSLVEVYNEQFF
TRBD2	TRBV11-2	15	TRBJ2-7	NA	TGTGCCAGCAGCTTAAGCCGGGGACTAGCGGACGAGCAGTACTTC	CASSLSRGLADEQYF
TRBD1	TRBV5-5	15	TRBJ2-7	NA	TGTGCCAGCAGCTTGGCGGGACAGACCACCTACGAGCAGTACTTC	CASSLAGQTTYEQYF
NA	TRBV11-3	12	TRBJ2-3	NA	TGTGCCAGCAGCTCATCTAGCGATACGCAGTATTTT	CASSSSSDTQYF
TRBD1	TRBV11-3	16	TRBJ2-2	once	TGTGCCAGCAGCACCCGGGACAGCGGAAACTCGGGGAAGCTGTTTTTT	CASSTRDSGNSGKLFF
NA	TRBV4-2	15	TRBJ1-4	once	TGTGCCAGCAGCCCCCATCAAGGGGCGACGGAAAAACTGTTTTTT	CASSPHQGATEKLFF
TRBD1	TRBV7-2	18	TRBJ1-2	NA	TGTGCCAGCAGCTTGGTCCCGGGACAGGGGAGAGGGGACTATGGCTACACCTTC	CASSLVPGQGRGDYGYTF
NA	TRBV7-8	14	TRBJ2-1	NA	TGTGCCAGCAGCTCAACCGCGTGGGGGGATGAGCAGTTCTTC	CASSSTAWGDEQFF
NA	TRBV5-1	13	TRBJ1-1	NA	TGCGCCAGCAGCGTGTTGGCGGAGACTGAAGCTTTCTTT	CASSVLAETEAFF
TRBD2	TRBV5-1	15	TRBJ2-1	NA	TGCGCCAGCGTCGACGGGGCTAGCGGGTACAATGAGCAGTTCTTC	CASVDGASGYNEQFF
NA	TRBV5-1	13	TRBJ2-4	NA	TGCGCCAGCAGCTTGACAGCCAAAAACATTCAGTACTTC	CASSLTAKNIQYF
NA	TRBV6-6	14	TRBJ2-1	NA	TGTGCCAGCGTGGCGGGATCCTCCTACAATGAGCAGTTCTTC	CASVAGSSYNEQFF
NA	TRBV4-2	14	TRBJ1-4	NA	TGTGCCAGCAGCCAAGTGGGCAGAAATGAAAAACTGTTTTTT	CASSQVGRNEKLFF
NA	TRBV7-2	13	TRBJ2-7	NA	TGTGCCAGCAGCTTCGGCATTACCTACGAGCAGTACTTC	CASSFGITYEQYF
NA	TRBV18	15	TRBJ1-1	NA	TGTGCCAGCTCACCACAAAAAAACAGGGATACTGAAGCTTTCTTT	CASSPQKNRDTEAFF
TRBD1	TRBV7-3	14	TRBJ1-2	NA	TGTGCCAGCAGCCCCCGACAGGGGTCCTATGGCTACACCTTC	CASSPRQGSYGYTF
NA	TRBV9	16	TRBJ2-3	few	TGTGCCAGCAGCTATGGCCCTCCGACGGTGGCAGATACGCAGTATTTT	CASSYGPPTVADTQYF
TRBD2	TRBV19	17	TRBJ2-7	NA	TGTGCCAGTAGTTTCCGCCCGGGGGGTGTTTTTATGTACGAGCAGTACTTC	CASSFRPGGVFMYEQYF
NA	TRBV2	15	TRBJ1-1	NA	TGTGCCAGCAGGGAAGACGGGACCCTACGTGATGTAGCTTTCTTT	CASREDGTLRDVAFF
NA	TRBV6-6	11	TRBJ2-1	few	TGTGCCAGCAGTTACAAAGGTGAGCAGTTCTTC	CASSYKGEQFF
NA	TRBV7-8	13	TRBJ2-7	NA	TGTGCCAGCATGCGGACGTACCCCTACGAGCAGTACTTC	CASMRTYPYEQYF
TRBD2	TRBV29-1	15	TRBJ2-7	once	TGCAGCGTTAGGGGTAGACTAGCGGGAGATTCCGAGCAGTACTTC	CSVRGRLAGDSEQYF
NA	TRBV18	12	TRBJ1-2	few	TGTGCCAGCTCCCCCGACAACTATGGCTACACCTTC	CASSPDNYGYTF
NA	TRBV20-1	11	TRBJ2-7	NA	TGCAGTGCTAGCCCGACTTACGAGCAGTACTTC	CSASPTYEQYF